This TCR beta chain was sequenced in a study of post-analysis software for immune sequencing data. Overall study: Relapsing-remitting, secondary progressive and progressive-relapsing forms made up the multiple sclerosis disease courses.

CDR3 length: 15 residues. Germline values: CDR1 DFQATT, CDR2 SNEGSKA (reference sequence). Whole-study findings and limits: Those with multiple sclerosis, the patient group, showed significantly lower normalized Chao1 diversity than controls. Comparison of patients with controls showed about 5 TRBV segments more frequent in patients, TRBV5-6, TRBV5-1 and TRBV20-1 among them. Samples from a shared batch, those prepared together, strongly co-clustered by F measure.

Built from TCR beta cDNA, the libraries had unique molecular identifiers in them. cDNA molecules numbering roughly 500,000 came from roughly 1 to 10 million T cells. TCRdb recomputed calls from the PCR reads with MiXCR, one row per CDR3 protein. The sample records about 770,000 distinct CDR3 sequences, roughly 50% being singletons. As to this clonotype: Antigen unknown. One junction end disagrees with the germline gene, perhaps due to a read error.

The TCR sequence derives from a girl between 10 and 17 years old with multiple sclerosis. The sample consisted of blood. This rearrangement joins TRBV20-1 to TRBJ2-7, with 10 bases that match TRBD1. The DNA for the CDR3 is TGCAGTGCCAGAGCACCGGGACAGGGGTTCCACGAGCAGTACTTC. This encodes CSARAPGQGFHEQYF.